This T cell receptor beta chain was identified during a study of regulatory T cells in long-lasting Graves disease. Overall study results and limits: Favoring TRBV28, TRBJ1-2 and TRBJ2-5 was a feature seen in persistent disease.

TCR beta libraries were built with iRepertoire HTBI primers and Arm-PCR of CDR3 regions. TCRdb passed the multiplex PCR reads through MiXCR, listing each CDR3 protein once. The table has some 450,000 distinct CDR3 sequences, around 17% seen once. On this clonotype: As yet, its antigen is unknown. A read error may be the cause here, since a much bigger clone is one base away.

The germline gives CDR1 KGHSH, CDR2 LQKENI. V dropped 3 bases and J dropped 10; count of bases not matched to a gene: 12. The CDR3 spans 16 residues. Documented time point: newly diagnosed GD, antithyroid drugs for less than 3 months. RNA isolated from PBMCs was used to make the TCR library. The sample also formed part of further work on T cells in Graves' hyperthyroidism and ophthalmopathy.

This chain uses TRBV18 with TRBJ2-1; the match to TRBD1 covers 10 bases. The sample consisted of peripheral blood mononuclear cells (PBMCs), taken at new diagnosis, from a patient treated with antithyroid drugs. This TCR derives from a woman aged 25 to 39 with Graves disease. CDR3 loop: CASSPRDRGQVGEQFF. CDR3 DNA sequence: TGTGCCAGCTCACCTCGGGACAGGGGACAAGTGGGCGAGCAGTTCTTC.